This T cell receptor (beta chain) was identified in a study of T cells in Graves' hyperthyroidism and ophthalmopathy. This clonotype was counted a few times. Amplification of TCR beta CDR3 regions was performed using RNA transcripts as template. The TCR CDR3 first-round RT-PCR relied on the HTBI primer set. TCRdb ran MiXCR on the multiplex PCR reads and lists one entry per CDR3 protein. The sample has 480,000 or so distinct CDR3 sequences, approximately 49% seen once. The sample was peripheral blood or thyroid tissue (not recorded which). The clonotype originates from an adult woman with Graves' disease, either hyperthyroidism or ophthalmopathy (not recorded which).

CDR3 sequence reads: CASSTRDRGVDEQYF. The CDR3 bases are TGTGCCAGCAGCACCAGGGACAGGGGGGTGGACGAGCAGTACTTC. The chain has TRBV7-2 and TRBJ2-7, with TRBD1 matching over 11 bases. The germline V gene has CDR1 SGHTA and CDR2 FQGNSA. CDR3 length: 15 amino acids. Trimming removed 5 bases from V and 5 bases from J; junction bases left unmatched: 8.